This T cell receptor beta chain was found in a study of blood T cell repertoires in COVID-19. Germline values: CDR1 MDHEN, CDR2 SYDVKM. The CDR3 extends over 18 amino acids. After removal of 4 bases from V and 7 bases from J, the junction contained 19 bases not matched to a gene. Cohort 3 recovery required two negative PCRs, clearance, or symptom resolution. Data came from immunoSEQ multiplex PCR; TCRdb stores just in-frame clones and leaves some out. Of a few hundred thousand clones listed, around nine tenths are singletons. This chain uses TRBV28 with TRBJ2-7, with 10 bases matching TRBD1. This TCR came from a woman aged 35 to 49 who had recovered from COVID-19. The specimen sequenced was PBMCs or T cells enriched from blood (not recorded which). CDR3 sequence reads: CASSSRTGGPVDSWEQYF. The CDR3, as DNA: TGTGCCAGCAGTTCTCGGACAGGGGGACCGGTGGATTCTTGGGAGCAGTACTTC.